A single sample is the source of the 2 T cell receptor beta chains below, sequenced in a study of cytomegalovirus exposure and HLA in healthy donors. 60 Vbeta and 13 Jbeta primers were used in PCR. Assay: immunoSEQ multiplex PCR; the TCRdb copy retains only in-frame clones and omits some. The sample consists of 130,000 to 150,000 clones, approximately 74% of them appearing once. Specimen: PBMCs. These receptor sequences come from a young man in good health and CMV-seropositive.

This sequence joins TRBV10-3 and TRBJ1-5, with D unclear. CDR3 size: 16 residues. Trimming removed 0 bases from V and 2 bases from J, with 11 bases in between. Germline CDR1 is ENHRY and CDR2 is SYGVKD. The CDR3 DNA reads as TGTGCCATCAGTGAGTCCGGAGGGAGGGGCAATCAGCCCCAGCATTTT. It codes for CAISESGGRGNQPQHF.

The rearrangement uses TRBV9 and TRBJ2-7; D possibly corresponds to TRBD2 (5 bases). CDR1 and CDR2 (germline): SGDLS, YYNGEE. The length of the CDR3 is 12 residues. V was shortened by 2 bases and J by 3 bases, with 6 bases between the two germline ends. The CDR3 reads CASSVSGYEQYF. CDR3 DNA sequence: TGTGCCAGCAGCGTCAGCGGCTACGAGCAGTACTTC. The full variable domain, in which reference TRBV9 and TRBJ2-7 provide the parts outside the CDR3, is DSGVTQTPKHLITATGQRVTLRCSPRSGDLSVYWYQQSLDQGLQFLIQYYNGEERAKGNILERFSAQQFPDLHSELNLSSLELGDSALYFCASSVSGYEQYFGPGTRLTVT.